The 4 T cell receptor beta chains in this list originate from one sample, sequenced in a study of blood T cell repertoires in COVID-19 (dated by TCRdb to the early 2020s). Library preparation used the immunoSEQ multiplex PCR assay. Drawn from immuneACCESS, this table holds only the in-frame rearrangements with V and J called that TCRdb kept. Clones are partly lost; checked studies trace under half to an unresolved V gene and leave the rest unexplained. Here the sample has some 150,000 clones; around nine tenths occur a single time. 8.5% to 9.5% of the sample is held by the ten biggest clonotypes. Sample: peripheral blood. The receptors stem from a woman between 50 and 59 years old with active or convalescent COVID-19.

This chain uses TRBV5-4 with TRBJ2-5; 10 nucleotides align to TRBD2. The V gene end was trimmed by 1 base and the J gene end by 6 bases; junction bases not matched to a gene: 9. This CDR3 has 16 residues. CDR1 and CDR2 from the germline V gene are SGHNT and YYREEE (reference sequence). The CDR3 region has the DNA TGTGCCAGCAGCTTGTCCAGCGGGAGGGCCGAGAAGACCCAGTACTTC. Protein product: CASSLSSGRAEKTQYF.

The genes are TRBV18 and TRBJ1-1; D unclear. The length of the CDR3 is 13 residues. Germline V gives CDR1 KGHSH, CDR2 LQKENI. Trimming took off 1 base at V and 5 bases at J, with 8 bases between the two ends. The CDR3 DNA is TGTGCCAGCTCACCACGCCCTAGGACTGAAGCTTTCTTT. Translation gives CASSPRPRTEAFF. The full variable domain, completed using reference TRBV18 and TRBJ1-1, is NAGVMQNPRHLVRRRGQEARLRCSPMKGHSHVYWYRQLPEEGLKFMVYLQKENIIDESGMPKERFSAEFPKEGPSILRIQQVVRGDSAAYFCASSPRPRTEAFFGQGTRLTVV.

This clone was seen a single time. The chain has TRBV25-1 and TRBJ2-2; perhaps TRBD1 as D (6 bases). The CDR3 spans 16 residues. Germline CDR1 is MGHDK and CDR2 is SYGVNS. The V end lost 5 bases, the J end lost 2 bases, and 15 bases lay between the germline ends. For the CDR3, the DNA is TGTGCCAGCAGTTCCCTTACGGGACAAAACACCGGGGAGCTGTTTTTT. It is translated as CASSSLTGQNTGELFF.

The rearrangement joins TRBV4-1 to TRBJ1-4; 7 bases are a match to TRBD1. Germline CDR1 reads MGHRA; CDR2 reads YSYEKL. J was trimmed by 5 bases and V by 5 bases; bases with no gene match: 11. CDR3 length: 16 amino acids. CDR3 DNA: TGCGCCAGCAGCTCGCGGAGGGGACAGATGAATGAAAAACTGTTTTTT. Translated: CASSSRRGQMNEKLFF.